These T cell receptor beta chains were read from a single sample in a study of identical twins. TCRdb re-derived calls from the 5' RACE reads in MiXCR, one entry per CDR3 protein. The top ten clones hold around 0.52% of a sample with some 500,000 distinct CDR3 sequences, 14% of them seen once. This sample also belongs to another study, concerning yellow fever vaccine responses in identical twins.

Sequenced input: CD4+ T cells sorted from blood. The source is a woman aged 18-29 years in good health. CDR3s include the opening cysteine and the closing phenylalanine or tryptophan. A D gene is named only where the DNA matches it firmly. The size entry is marked missing in some rows and otherwise reads once, few, many or a size class.

clone size: many
J gene: TRBJ2-7
D gene: NA
V gene: TRBV15
CDR3 protein: CATSRFGQALNEQYF

clone size: NA
J gene: TRBJ1-1
D gene: NA
V gene: TRBV10-3
CDR3 protein: CAISPLRGDTEAFF

clone size: NA
J gene: TRBJ2-2
D gene: TRBD2
V gene: TRBV7-9
CDR3 protein: CASPKRGYTGELFF

clone size: few
J gene: TRBJ2-7
D gene: TRBD2
V gene: TRBV20-1
CDR3 protein: CSARVSGRGGEQYF

clone size: once
J gene: TRBJ2-1
D gene: TRBD2
V gene: TRBV24-1
CDR3 protein: CATSDYSGRGDEQFF

clone size: few
J gene: TRBJ2-5
D gene: NA
V gene: TRBV2
CDR3 protein: CASSEALSGQETQYF

clone size: NA
J gene: TRBJ1-2
D gene: NA
V gene: TRBV12-3/TRBV12-4
CDR3 protein: CASQNKVYGYTF

clone size: few
J gene: TRBJ2-7
D gene: NA
V gene: TRBV10-3
CDR3 protein: CAISGTSYEQYF

clone size: NA
J gene: TRBJ2-2
D gene: TRBD2
V gene: TRBV28
CDR3 protein: CASSATSGDRTGELFF

clone size: few
J gene: TRBJ2-1
D gene: NA
V gene: TRBV7-2
CDR3 protein: CASSKIGRAYNEQFF

clone size: once
J gene: TRBJ2-7
D gene: NA
V gene: TRBV7-2
CDR3 protein: CASSLVRLPYEQYF

clone size: few
J gene: TRBJ2-1
D gene: TRBD2
V gene: TRBV4-1
CDR3 protein: CASRPSGIDEQFF

clone size: NA
J gene: TRBJ1-6
D gene: TRBD1
V gene: TRBV6-1
CDR3 protein: CASRPQGARGASYNSPLHF

clone size: NA
J gene: TRBJ1-5
D gene: NA
V gene: TRBV15
CDR3 protein: CAASRVGTGPRAQPQHF

clone size: NA
J gene: TRBJ2-5
D gene: NA
V gene: TRBV20-1
CDR3 protein: CSATSLKVSRTQETQYF

clone size: few
J gene: TRBJ2-7
D gene: NA
V gene: TRBV12-3/TRBV12-4
CDR3 protein: CASSRQSYEQYF

clone size: NA
J gene: TRBJ2-7
D gene: NA
V gene: TRBV6-6
CDR3 protein: CASRDTYAYEQYF

clone size: few
J gene: TRBJ2-3
D gene: TRBD2
V gene: TRBV7-8
CDR3 protein: CASSPLAGGPADTQYF

clone size: many
J gene: TRBJ2-1
D gene: TRBD2
V gene: TRBV15
CDR3 protein: CATSPQPGLHNEQFF

clone size: NA
J gene: TRBJ2-7
D gene: NA
V gene: TRBV7-9
CDR3 protein: CASSPHVTGGAVVQYF

clone size: NA
J gene: TRBJ2-7
D gene: NA
V gene: TRBV19
CDR3 protein: CASSNLGWDEQYF

clone size: many
J gene: TRBJ2-4
D gene: TRBD2
V gene: TRBV29-1
CDR3 protein: CSVKLAGGHLAIQYF

clone size: NA
J gene: TRBJ2-3
D gene: TRBD2
V gene: TRBV10-2
CDR3 protein: CASSAGLVTDTQYF

clone size: NA
J gene: TRBJ2-2
D gene: NA
V gene: TRBV18
CDR3 protein: CASSPLPDTGELFF

clone size: few
J gene: TRBJ2-3
D gene: NA
V gene: TRBV5-1
CDR3 protein: CASSKGTAKSDTQYF

clone size: NA
J gene: TRBJ2-5
D gene: TRBD2
V gene: TRBV2
CDR3 protein: CASSEDSGNGETQYF

clone size: few
J gene: TRBJ2-3
D gene: TRBD2
V gene: TRBV2
CDR3 protein: CASSEVGGSTDTQYF

clone size: few
J gene: TRBJ2-2
D gene: TRBD2
V gene: TRBV7-3
CDR3 protein: CASSTSGGRPLIAGELFF

clone size: NA
J gene: TRBJ2-1
D gene: TRBD2
V gene: TRBV5-1
CDR3 protein: CASSFYSGSSSYNEQFF

clone size: NA
J gene: TRBJ2-5
D gene: TRBD2
V gene: TRBV29-1
CDR3 protein: CSVEVPGLSRVQYF

clone size: few
J gene: TRBJ2-7
D gene: NA
V gene: TRBV12-3/TRBV12-4
CDR3 protein: CASCNRVSHEQYF

clone size: NA
J gene: TRBJ2-7
D gene: NA
V gene: TRBV4-3
CDR3 protein: CASSQDLRTRPSYEQYF

clone size: many
J gene: TRBJ2-2
D gene: TRBD1
V gene: TRBV28
CDR3 protein: CASSTLGQGTAGELFF

clone size: NA
J gene: TRBJ1-1
D gene: TRBD1
V gene: TRBV7-2
CDR3 protein: CASSSTGMNTEAFF

clone size: NA
J gene: TRBJ2-6
D gene: NA
V gene: TRBV6-1
CDR3 protein: CASRGGQASGANVLTF

clone size: NA
J gene: TRBJ2-1
D gene: TRBD2
V gene: TRBV12-3/TRBV12-4
CDR3 protein: CASSLASLAGFYNEQFF